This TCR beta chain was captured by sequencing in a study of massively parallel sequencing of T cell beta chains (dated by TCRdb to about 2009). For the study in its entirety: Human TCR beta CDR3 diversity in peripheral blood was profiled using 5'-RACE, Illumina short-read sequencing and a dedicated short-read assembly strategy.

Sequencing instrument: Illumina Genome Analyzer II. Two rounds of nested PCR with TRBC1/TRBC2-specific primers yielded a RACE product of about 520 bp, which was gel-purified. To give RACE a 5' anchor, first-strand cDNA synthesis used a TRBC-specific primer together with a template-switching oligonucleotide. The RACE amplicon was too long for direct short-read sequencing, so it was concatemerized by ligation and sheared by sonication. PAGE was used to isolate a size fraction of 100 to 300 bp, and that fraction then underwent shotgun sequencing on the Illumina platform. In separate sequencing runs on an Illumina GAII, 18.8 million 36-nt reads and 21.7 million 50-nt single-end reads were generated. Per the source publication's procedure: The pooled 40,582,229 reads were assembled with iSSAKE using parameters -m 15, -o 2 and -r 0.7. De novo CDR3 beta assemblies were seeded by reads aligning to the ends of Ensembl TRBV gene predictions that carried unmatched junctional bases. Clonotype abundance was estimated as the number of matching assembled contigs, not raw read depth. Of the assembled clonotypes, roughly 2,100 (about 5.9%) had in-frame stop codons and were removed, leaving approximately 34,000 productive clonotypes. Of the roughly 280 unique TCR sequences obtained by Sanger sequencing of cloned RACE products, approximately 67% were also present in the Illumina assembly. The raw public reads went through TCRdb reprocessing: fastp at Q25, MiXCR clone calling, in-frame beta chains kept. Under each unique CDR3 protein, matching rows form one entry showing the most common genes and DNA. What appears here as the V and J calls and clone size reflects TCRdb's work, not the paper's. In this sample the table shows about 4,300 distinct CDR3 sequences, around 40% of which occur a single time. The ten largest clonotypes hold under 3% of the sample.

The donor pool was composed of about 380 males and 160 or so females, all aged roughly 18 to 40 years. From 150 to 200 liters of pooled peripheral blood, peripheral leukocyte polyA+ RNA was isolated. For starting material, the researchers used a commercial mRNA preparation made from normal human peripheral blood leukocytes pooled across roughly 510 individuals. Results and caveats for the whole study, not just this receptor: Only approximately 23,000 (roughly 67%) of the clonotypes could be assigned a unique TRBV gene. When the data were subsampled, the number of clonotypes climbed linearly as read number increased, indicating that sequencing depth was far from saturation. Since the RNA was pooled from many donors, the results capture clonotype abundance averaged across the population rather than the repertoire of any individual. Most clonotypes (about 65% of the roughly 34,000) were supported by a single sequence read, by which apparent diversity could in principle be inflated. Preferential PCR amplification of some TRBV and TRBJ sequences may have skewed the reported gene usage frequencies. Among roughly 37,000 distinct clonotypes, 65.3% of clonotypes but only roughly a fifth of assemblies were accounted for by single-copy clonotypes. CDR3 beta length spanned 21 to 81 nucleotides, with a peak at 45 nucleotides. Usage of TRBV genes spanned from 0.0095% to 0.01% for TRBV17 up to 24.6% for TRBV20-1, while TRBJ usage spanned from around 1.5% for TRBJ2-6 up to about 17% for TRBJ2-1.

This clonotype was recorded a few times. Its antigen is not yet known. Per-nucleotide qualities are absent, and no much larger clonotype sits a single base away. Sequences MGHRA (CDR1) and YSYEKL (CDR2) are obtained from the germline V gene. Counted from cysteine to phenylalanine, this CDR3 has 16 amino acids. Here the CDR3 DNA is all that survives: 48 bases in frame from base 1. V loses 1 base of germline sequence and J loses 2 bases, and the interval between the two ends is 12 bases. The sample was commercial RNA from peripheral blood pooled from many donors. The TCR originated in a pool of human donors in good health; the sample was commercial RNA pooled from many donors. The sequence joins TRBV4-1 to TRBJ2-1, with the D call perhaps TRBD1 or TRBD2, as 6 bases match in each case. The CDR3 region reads CASSQVGGYPYNEQFF. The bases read TGCGCCAGCAGCCAAGTCGGGGGCTACCCCTACAATGAGCAGTTCTTC.